Listed here are 16 T cell receptor beta chains from one sample, sequenced in a study of immune cell composition in non-small cell lung cancer. Normal lung was taken at the farthest possible site, at least 3 cm from tumour. Assay used: immunoSEQ multiplex PCR; TCRdb lists only in-frame clones, some missing. The table lists thousands of clones, 70% to 85% of them singletons. The material sequenced was non-adjacent lung tissue. All receptors come from a human donor with non-small cell lung cancer.

The genes are TRBV5-1 and TRBJ1-1; perhaps TRBD1 as D (5 bases). The CDR3 contains 14 residues. V was shortened by 5 bases and J by 2 bases, with 13 bases between the two germline ends. Per germline, CDR1 SGHRS and CDR2 YFSETQ. The CDR3 DNA sequence: TGCGCCAGCAGGATAGGGGAAGACAACACTGAAGCTTTCTTT. Residues: CASRIGEDNTEAFF.

The chain combines TRBV4-2 with TRBJ2-3; TRBD1 agrees at 8 bases. V shed 4 bases, J shed 2 bases, and the junction held 2 bases outside the gene matches. The length of the CDR3 is 14 residues. The germline gives CDR1 LGHNA, CDR2 YNFKEQ. CDR3 sequence reads: CASSRDRNTDTQYF. CDR3 DNA sequence: TGTGCCAGCAGCCGGGACAGGAACACAGATACGCAGTATTTT.

The genes are TRBV11-2 and TRBJ2-1, with D perhaps matching TRBD2 (5 bases). The germline CDR1 and CDR2 sequences are SGHAT and FQNNGV. Trimming pared 1 base from V and 4 bases from J, leaving 14 bases between. The length of the CDR3 is 16 residues. Here the CDR3 reads CASSLGAGVNYNEQFF. The CDR3 nucleotides are TGTGCCAGCAGCTTAGGAGCCGGGGTGAATTACAATGAGCAGTTCTTC.

The chain carries TRBV9 and TRBJ2-3; the D is unclear. Germline V CDR1 and CDR2: SGDLS, YYNGEE. The CDR3 runs to 14 residues. Trimming pared 4 bases from V and 3 bases from J, leaving 12 bases between. The CDR3 here is CASSHAPRTDTQYF. The CDR3 DNA is TGTGCCAGCAGCCATGCGCCAAGAACAGATACGCAGTATTTT.

J is TRBJ1-2 and V is TRBV19, with 8 bases fitting TRBD1. J lost 5 bases, V lost 3 bases, and 8 bases had no gene match. The germline V gene encodes CDR1 LNHDA and CDR2 SQIVND (reference sequence). The CDR3 spans 15 residues. The CDR3 protein is CASSIQAGGRYGYTF. The CDR3 DNA reads as TGTGCCAGTAGTATTCAGGCAGGGGGCCGGTATGGCTACACCTTC.

The CDR3 region has the DNA TGTGCCAGCAGTTACCCGGACAGGCTGATCTATGGCTACACCTTC. This encodes CASSYPDRLIYGYTF. V is TRBV6-6 and J is TRBJ1-2, with TRBD1 matching 7 bases. Germline V gene data show CDR1 as MNHNY and CDR2 as SVGAGI (reference sequence). This CDR3 is built from 15 residues. The ends lost 2 bases at V and 4 bases at J; junction bases unmatched: 7.

This clone showed up just a few times. The rearrangement uses TRBV4-3 and TRBJ1-2; 7 bases align to TRBD1. Trimming at V came to 0 bases and at J to 7 bases, leaving 8 bases not matched to a gene. CDR1 and CDR2 from the germline V gene are LGHNA and YSLEER. This CDR3 is 15 amino acids long. CDR3 sequence reads: CASSQDYDRAAGYTF. In nucleotides, the CDR3 is TGCGCCAGCAGCCAAGACTATGACAGGGCTGCTGGCTACACCTTC.

This clone has only a few counts. The junction and the germline gene differ at one end; a read error may be behind it. The chain links TRBV7-7 to TRBJ2-5, with 7 bases that match TRBD1. CDR1 and CDR2 (germline): SSHAT, FNYEAQ (reference sequence). This CDR3 contains 16 residues. The CDR3 coding sequence is TGTGCTAGCAGCTTAGGCCTGGGGACAGAGGGGGAGACCCAGTACTTC. Residues: CASSLGLGTEGETQYF.

There are a few counts of this clone. The V call is TRBV27, the J call TRBJ2-7; 13 bases agree with TRBD2. Germline-derived CDR1 and CDR2 are MNHEY and SMNVEV (reference sequence). Trimming at V came to 5 bases and at J to 7 bases, leaving 5 bases not matched to a gene. The CDR3 loop spans 14 amino acids. This CDR3 is CASSTSGRALEQYF. The DNA of the CDR3 is TGTGCCAGCAGTACTAGCGGGAGGGCCTTGGAGCAGTACTTC.

This clone has a handful of counts. CDR3 coding DNA: TGTGCCACCAGCAGAGACAGGGGAAGAGAGACCCAGTACTTC. Translated, it gives CATSRDRGRETQYF. V is TRBV15 and J is TRBJ2-5; weak D call: TRBD1 (6 bases). Trimming removed 0 bases from V and 4 bases from J, with 9 bases in between. CDR3 length: 14 amino acids. Germline-derived CDR1 and CDR2 are LNHNV and YYDKDF (reference sequence).

This clone came up once. The chain has TRBV14 and TRBJ2-1; a possible D gene is TRBD1 (6 bases). With 4 bases removed from V and 8 bases from J, the gap between germline ends came to 15 bases. The CDR3 has 14 amino acids. The germline V gene has CDR1 SGHDN and CDR2 FVKESK. CDR3 sequence (DNA): TGTGCCAGCAGCCTACTAACAGGGCGCCATGAGCAGTTCTTC. It yields the protein CASSLLTGRHEQFF.

Comment on this clone: The CDR3 does not end in the conserved phenylalanine or tryptophan, so this is likely a read error. The DNA is left out, because the CDR3 cannot be placed on it with certainty; the CDR3 is given as TCRdb lists it. The CDR3 sequence is CASSLRQLCC. The chain joins TRBV5-4 to TRBJ1-2; no check of the table's D call, TRBD1, against the DNA was made. The CDR3 is 10 amino acids in total, end residues counted. Germline CDR1 is SGHNT and CDR2 is YYREEE (reference sequence).

This clone was counted between two and nine times. This sequence joins TRBV7-2 and TRBJ2-7; 9 positions agree with TRBD1. J gave up 6 bases and V 6 bases, and 12 bases lay outside the gene matches. Germline values: CDR1 SGHTA, CDR2 FQGNSA. This CDR3 contains 15 residues. The CDR3 sequence: CASSYTAGQGSEQYF. The CDR3 nucleotides read TGTGCCAGCAGTTATACGGCGGGACAGGGCTCCGAGCAGTACTTC.

This chain links TRBV30 with TRBJ1-5; the D gene is possibly TRBD1 (6 bases). V dropped 1 base and J dropped 5 bases, with 18 bases sitting between them. From germline, CDR1 is GTSNPN and CDR2 SVGIG (reference sequence). This CDR3 spans 16 amino acids. The chain's CDR3 is CAWSEFGRGGDQPQHF. CDR3 DNA sequence: TGTGCCTGGAGTGAGTTTGGCAGGGGTGGCGATCAGCCCCAGCATTTT.

The V call is TRBV25-1, the J call TRBJ2-1; TRBD2 aligns across 9 bases. Germline V gene lookup returns CDR1 MGHDK and CDR2 SYGVNS. V was pared by 1 base and J by 9 bases, with 10 bases of the junction left unmatched. This CDR3 has 16 residues. This chain's CDR3 is CASSESRGRAEGEQFF. CDR3 DNA sequence: TGTGCCAGCAGTGAATCCCGCGGGAGGGCCGAGGGTGAGCAGTTCTTC.

CDR3 DNA sequence: TGTGCCAGCAGCTTAGCATCCGGACTGCATAGCATCTCCTACGAGCAGTACTTC. Protein sequence: CASSLASGLHSISYEQYF. This chain links TRBV7-8 with TRBJ2-7; TRBD2 might be the D (5 bases). Germline values: CDR1 SGHVS, CDR2 FQNEAQ. Trimming took off 0 bases at V and 0 bases at J, with 18 bases between the two ends. The CDR3 consists of 18 residues. Using reference TRBV7-8 and TRBJ2-7 for the parts outside the CDR3, the full variable domain is GAGVSQSPRYKVAKRGQDVALRCDPISGHVSLFWYQQALGQGPEFLTYFQNEAQLDKSGLPSDRFFAERPEGSVSTLKIQRTQQEDSAVYLCASSLASGLHSISYEQYFGPGTRLTVT.